A selection of T cell receptor beta chains follows, all from one sample in a study of control samples from healthy donors and cancer patients. The repertoire was sequenced with immunoSEQ multiplex PCR; TCRdb's copy has only in-frame clones and lacks some. The table records some 120,000 clones, roughly 84% of them present only once. Sequenced: blood. These receptors were collected from a middle-aged man in good health. The CDR3 runs from the conserved cysteine through the conserved F or W. The order of the fields is J gene, V gene, clone size, D gene, CDR3 DNA, CDR3 protein. D genes are given only for firm matches. Size tells how often a clone was seen (once, few, many) or the class of an expanded clone, and some rows leave it out.

TRBJ1-6,TRBV15,-,-,TGTGCCACCAGCAAAGACAGGTATAATTCACCCCTCCACTTT,CATSKDRYNSPLHF
TRBJ2-7,TRBV25-1,-,TRBD1,TGTGCCAGCAGTGGGGACAGAAAAACCTACGAGCAGTACTTC,CASSGDRKTYEQYF
TRBJ1-6,TRBV7-3,-,-,TGTGCCAGCAGCTGGGGGCCGAATTCACCCCTCCACTTT,CASSWGPNSPLHF
TRBJ1-5,TRBV5-6,-,-,TGTGCCAGCAGCTTGGGTCCTGGGGTCCCGGGGAGTAATCAGCCCCAGCATTTT,CASSLGPGVPGSNQPQHF
TRBJ1-5,TRBV5-4,-,-,TGTGCCAGCAGCGTGGGGGGGGGCCGCAATCAGCCCCAGCATTTT,CASSVGGGRNQPQHF
TRBJ2-5,TRBV7-3,-,TRBD1,TGTGCCAGCAGCATGGACAGGGAGCAAGGGACCCAGTACTTC,CASSMDREQGTQYF
TRBJ2-7,TRBV19,many,TRBD1,TGTGCCAGTAGTGGACAGGGCCTCTCCTACGAGCAGTACTTC,CASSGQGLSYEQYF
TRBJ2-3,TRBV20-1,-,TRBD1,TGCAGTGCTGTGACAGGGGATACGCAGTATTTT,CSAVTGDTQYF
TRBJ1-5,TRBV6-6,few,-,TGTGCCAGCAGGGAACTCGTTGGAGTTAGCAATCAGCCCCAGCATTTT,CASRELVGVSNQPQHF
TRBJ2-3,TRBV5-1,-,-,TGCGTCAGCAGCTTGGCCATAGTTTCTAGCACAGATACGCAGTATTTT,CVSSLAIVSSTDTQYF
TRBJ2-2,TRBV19,-,TRBD1,TGTGCCAGTAGGACGACAGGGGGGTCCGGGGAGCTGTTTTTT,CASRTTGGSGELFF
TRBJ2-5,TRBV24-1,-,TRBD2,TGTGCCTCCTCTACCCTGGCGGGGGGACAAGAGACCCAGTACTTC,CASSTLAGGQETQYF
TRBJ2-2,TRBV6-5,-,TRBD1,TGTGCCAGCAGCGTACAGGGGACCGGGGAGCTGTTTTTT,CASSVQGTGELFF
TRBJ1-1,TRBV2,-,TRBD1,TGTGCCAGCAGGCTGGGACAGGGGAACACTGAAGCTTTCTTT,CASRLGQGNTEAFF
TRBJ2-3,TRBV9,once,-,TGTGCCAGCAGCGTAGGCGGGACAGATACGCAGTATTTT,CASSVGGTDTQYF
TRBJ1-5,TRBV5-1,-,TRBD1,TGCGCCAGCAGCAGGACAGGGGCCGATCAGCCCCAGCATTTT,CASSRTGADQPQHF
TRBJ2-7,TRBV11-3,-,-,TGTGCCAGCAGCCAAGCGAACGAGCAGTACTTC,CASSQANEQYF
TRBJ1-4,TRBV25-1,-,-,TGTGCCAGCAGCTTCAGGGGAACTAATGAAAAACTGTTTTTT,CASSFRGTNEKLFF
TRBJ1-3,TRBV6-6,-,TRBD1,TGTGCCAGCAGAGAGGGGGCCCACACCATATATTTT,CASREGAHTIYF
TRBJ1-2,TRBV6-5,-,TRBD1,TGTGCCAGCAGCCAAACAGGGGGCACTATGTATGGCTACACCTTC,CASSQTGGTMYGYTF
TRBJ2-5,TRBV21-1,-,-,TGTGCCAGCAGCAACCAAGAGAGACCAGACGGGGGCTTCCAAGAGACCCAGTACTTC,CASSNQERPDGGFQETQYF
TRBJ2-1,TRBV5-1,once,-,TGCGTCAGCAGCTTAGACACCTACAATGAGCAGTTCTTC,CVSSLDTYNEQFF
TRBJ2-5,TRBV12-3/TRBV12-4,-,-,TGTGCCAGCAGTTTGGGTAGCGCGGAGACCCAGTACTTC,CASSLGSAETQYF
TRBJ2-5,TRBV20-1,-,TRBD2,TGCAGTGCTAGTATGACTAGCGGGGGGCCAGGGCCCCAGTACTTC,CSASMTSGGPGPQYF
TRBJ1-5,TRBV2,-,-,TGTGCCAGCAGTGGAACAGGCAATCAGCCCCAGCATTTT,CASSGTGNQPQHF
TRBJ2-7,TRBV6-5,-,-,TGTGCCAGCAGCGGATACGAGCAGTACTTC,CASSGYEQYF
TRBJ2-7,TRBV6-1,-,-,TGTGCCAGCAGTGAAAACATCTTCAGGAGGGGGTACGAGCAGTACTTC,CASSENIFRRGYEQYF
TRBJ1-2,TRBV5-6,-,-,TGTGCCAGCAGCTTGGACAGGAGAAATGGCTACACCTTC,CASSLDRRNGYTF
TRBJ2-5,TRBV11-3,-,-,TGTGCCAGCAGCCGCTTGCAGACCCAGTACTTC,CASSRLQTQYF
TRBJ1-1,TRBV6-5,-,-,TGTGCCAGCATCTCGCGGTGGGAGAACACTGAAGCTTTCTTT,CASISRWENTEAFF
TRBJ1-6,TRBV6-5,-,-,TGTGCCAGCAACAGGGAGAGCAATTCACCCCTCCACTTT,CASNRESNSPLHF
TRBJ1-4,TRBV4-1,-,-,TGCGCCAGCAGCCACGAGCGTGGCAGGAATGGCGAAAAACTGTTTTTT,CASSHERGRNGEKLFF